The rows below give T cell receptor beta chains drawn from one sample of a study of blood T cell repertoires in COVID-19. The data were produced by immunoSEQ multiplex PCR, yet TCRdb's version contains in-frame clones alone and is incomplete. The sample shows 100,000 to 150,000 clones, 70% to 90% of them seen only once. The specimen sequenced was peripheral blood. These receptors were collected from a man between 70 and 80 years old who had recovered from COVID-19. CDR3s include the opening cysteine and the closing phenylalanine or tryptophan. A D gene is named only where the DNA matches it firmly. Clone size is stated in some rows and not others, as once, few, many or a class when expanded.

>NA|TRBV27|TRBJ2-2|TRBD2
CASSPWTSGNTGELFF
TGTGCCAGCAGTCCTTGGACTAGCGGTAACACCGGGGAGCTGTTTTTT
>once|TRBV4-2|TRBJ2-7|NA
CASSPGGNSYEQYF
TGTGCCAGCAGCCCCGGGGGTAACTCCTACGAGCAGTACTTC
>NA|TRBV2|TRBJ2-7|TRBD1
CASSDDRGFDEQYF
TGTGCCAGCAGTGATGACAGGGGGTTCGACGAGCAGTACTTC
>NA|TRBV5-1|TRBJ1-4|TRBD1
CASSLTGGREKLFF
TGCGCCAGCAGCTTGACAGGGGGCCGGGAAAAACTGTTTTTT
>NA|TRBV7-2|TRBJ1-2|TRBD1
CASSSEGAGDYTF
TGTGCCAGCAGCTCAGAGGGGGCGGGTGACTACACCTTC
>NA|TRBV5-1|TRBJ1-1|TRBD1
CASSAGQGFNTEAFF
TGCGCCAGCAGCGCAGGACAGGGTTTCAACACTGAAGCTTTCTTT
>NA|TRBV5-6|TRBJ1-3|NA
CASSLGQEGTIYF
TGTGCCAGCAGCTTAGGGCAGGAGGGCACCATATATTTT
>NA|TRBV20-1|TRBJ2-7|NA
CSAAVGREQYF
TGCAGTGCAGCGGTGGGGAGGGAGCAGTACTTC
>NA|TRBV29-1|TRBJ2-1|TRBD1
CSVEAPGQGHNEQFF
TGCAGCGTTGAAGCTCCGGGACAGGGGCACAATGAGCAGTTCTTC
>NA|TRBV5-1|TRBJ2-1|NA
CASSLNSYNEQFF
TGCGCCAGCAGCTTGAACAGCTACAATGAGCAGTTCTTC
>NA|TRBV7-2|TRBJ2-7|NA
CASSLGEREQYF
TGTGCCAGCAGCTTAGGGGAGCGCGAGCAGTACTTC
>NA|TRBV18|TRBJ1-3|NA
CASSPDRGSGNTIYF
TGTGCCAGCTCACCTGATAGGGGCTCTGGAAACACCATATATTTT
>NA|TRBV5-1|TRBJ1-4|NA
CASSLDNYGRKLFF
TGCGCCAGCAGCTTAGACAACTACGGGAGAAAACTGTTTTTT
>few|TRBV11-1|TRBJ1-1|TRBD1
CASSPGTGGLSEAFF
TGTGCCAGCAGCCCTGGGACAGGGGGCTTAAGTGAAGCTTTCTTT
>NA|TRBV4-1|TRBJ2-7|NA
CASSQGTTYAYEQYF
TGCGCCAGCAGCCAAGGGACTACGTACGCCTACGAGCAGTACTTC
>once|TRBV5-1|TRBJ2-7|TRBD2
CASSFYGSGSSEQYF
TGCGCCAGCAGCTTTTACGGTAGCGGGAGTAGCGAGCAGTACTTC
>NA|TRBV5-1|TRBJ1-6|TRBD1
CASSIDGTANSPLHF
TGCGCCAGCAGCATAGACGGGACAGCCAATTCACCCCTCCACTTT
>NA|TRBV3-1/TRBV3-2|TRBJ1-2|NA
CASSQRLSRSMGYTF
TGTGCCAGCAGCCAAAGACTATCGAGATCTATGGGCTACACCTTC
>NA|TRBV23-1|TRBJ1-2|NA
CASSQSYSRSQKNTF
TGCGCCAGCAGTCAATCGTACTCCAGGTCCCAGAAAAACACCTTC
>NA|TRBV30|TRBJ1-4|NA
CAWSVRGLANEKLFF
TGTGCCTGGAGTGTACGTGGACTTGCTAATGAAAAACTGTTTTTT
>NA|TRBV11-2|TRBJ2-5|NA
CASRLMQETQYF
TGTGCCAGCAGACTCATGCAAGAGACCCAGTACTTC
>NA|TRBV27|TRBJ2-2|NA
CASSVGRGIDGELFF
TGTGCCAGCAGTGTAGGAAGGGGGATCGACGGGGAGCTGTTTTTT
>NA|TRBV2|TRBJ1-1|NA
CASSEQGPNTEAFF
TGTGCCAGCAGTGAGCAGGGCCCGAACACTGAAGCTTTCTTT
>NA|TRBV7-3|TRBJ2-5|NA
CASSLTYREETQYF
TGTGCCAGCAGCTTAACTTACAGGGAAGAGACCCAGTACTTC
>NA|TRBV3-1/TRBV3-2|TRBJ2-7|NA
CASSGSVGDYEQYF
TGTGCCAGCAGTGGGTCTGTAGGAGACTACGAGCAGTACTTC
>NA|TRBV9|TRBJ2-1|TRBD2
CASSENSGGRNNEQFF
TGTGCCAGCAGCGAGAATAGTGGCGGGAGGAACAATGAGCAGTTCTTC
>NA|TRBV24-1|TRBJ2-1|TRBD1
CATSETRQGYEQFF
TGTGCCACCAGTGAAACAAGACAGGGCTATGAGCAGTTCTTC
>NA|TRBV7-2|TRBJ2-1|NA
CASSLGEGEQFF
TGTGCCAGCAGCTTAGGAGAGGGTGAGCAGTTCTTC
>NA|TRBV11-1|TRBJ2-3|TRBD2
CASSFSGGAPDTQYF
TGTGCCAGCAGCTTTAGCGGGGGGGCGCCAGATACGCAGTATTTT
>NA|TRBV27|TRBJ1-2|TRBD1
CASSFDRVMTYGYTF
TGTGCCAGCAGTTTCGACAGGGTCATGACCTATGGCTACACCTTC
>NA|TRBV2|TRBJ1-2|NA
CASSDRENYGYTF
TGTGCCAGCAGTGACAGGGAAAACTATGGCTACACCTTC
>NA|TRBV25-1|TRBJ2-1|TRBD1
CASSELFGRGLPEQFF
TGTGCCAGCAGTGAATTGTTCGGCAGGGGGCTACCTGAGCAGTTCTTC
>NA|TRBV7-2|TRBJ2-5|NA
CASSQGLGETQYF
TGTGCCAGCAGCCAGGGACTGGGGGAGACCCAGTACTTC
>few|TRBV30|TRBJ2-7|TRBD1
CAWSQGQPGTYEQYF
TGTGCCTGGAGTCAGGGACAGCCTGGAACCTACGAGCAGTACTTC
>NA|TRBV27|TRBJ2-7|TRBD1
CASSLGDRGGEQYF
TGTGCCAGCAGCCTAGGGGACAGGGGGGGGGAGCAGTACTTC
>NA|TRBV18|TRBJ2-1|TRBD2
CASSPYSGGEYYNEQFF
TGTGCCAGCTCTCCCTATAGCGGGGGGGAATATTACAATGAGCAGTTCTTC